This T cell receptor beta chain was profiled in a study of spatial heterogeneity in lung cancer (dated by TCRdb to the late 2010s). Some background on the complete study: Donors were 65 to 85 patients with early-stage, untreated non-small cell lung cancer from the lung TRACERx cohort. In the raw uncorrected reads, each unique combination of TCR and UMI appeared on average more than ten times. Nonsynonymous mutation counts, determined by whole-exome sequencing of tumor tissue, were related to TCR repertoire features. In non-small cell lung cancer, the study made a quantitative comparison of TCR alpha and beta repertoires among multiple tumor regions, matched nontumor lung and blood. Beta-chain transcripts were consistently detected in greater numbers than alpha-chain transcripts, which likely reflected higher beta-chain transcript abundance. Both alpha and beta chains were TCR-sequenced in approximately 220 tumor regions, fewer than 80 matched nontumor lung samples and roughly 50 PBMC samples obtained at surgery. Follow-up PBMC samples were sequenced whenever available, and the median time to follow-up was 2 to 3 years after resection.

The library was made by 5' RACE. Sequencing relied on a NextSeq 500. The TCR library protocol attached a unique molecular identifier to each TCR cDNA molecule to allow correction of PCR and sequencing errors. The published analysis was carried out like this. Decombinator tools were used for TCR identification, UMI-based error correction and CDR3 extraction. Expanded TCRs were defined as those above a frequency of 2 per 1,000, corresponding to the top 1% of the tumor frequency distribution. Renyi diversity was calculated using the R vegan package after each repertoire was subsampled 100 times to 5,000 TCRs. CDR3 similarity networks were built from amino acid triplet string-kernel similarity, with CDR3s being connected when pairwise similarity was above 0.82. The raw public data were reprocessed by TCRdb itself: fastp quality trimming at Q25, MiXCR clonotype calling, in-frame beta chains only. Identical CDR3 protein sequences are pooled into one entry, listed with their most common genes and DNA. In this record, the V and J calls reflect TCRdb's handling and not the investigators' own analysis. The sample records around 45,000 distinct CDR3 sequences, more than 20% of which are singletons. The ten top clones hold about 7.2% of the sample.

Turning to this clonotype: What antigen it recognizes has not been identified. Base-call qualities are not available, and no considerably larger clone is one nucleotide away.

V is pruned by 5 bases and J by 9 bases, leaving 8 bases of the junction without a gene match. The CDR3 runs 15 residues from the cysteine to the phenylalanine. Kept here is only the CDR3 DNA, which spans 45 bases and is read in frame from base 1. CDR1 MDHEN and CDR2 SYDVKM were looked up in the germline V gene. The investigation overall reported the following: Ubiquitous expanded tumor TCRs were detected in blood more often at tumor resection than at routine follow-up. Additional single-cell paired TCR alpha and beta sequencing was considered necessary to confirm, at a functional level, the hypothesis that regional TCRs recognize regional mutations. Only about 14 patients were included in comparisons of baseline and follow-up blood repertoires.

The time point label corresponds to: blood at routine non-recurrence follow-up after resection. For TCR sequencing, whole RNA was extracted from tumor and nontumor lung tissue, or from cryopreserved PBMC samples, and no cell sorting was done. A patient was chosen for TCR sequencing only when enough RNA was available from at least two tumor regions. The chain is made from TRBV28 and TRBJ1-6; TRBD1 fits 9 bases in the junction. The material sequenced was PBMCs, taken at follow-up. The clonotype originates from a female donor with early-stage non-small cell lung cancer. The nucleotide sequence is given as TGTGCCAGCAGTCCTATCCAGGGACAGGGTTCACCCCTCCACTTT. Translation gives CASSPIQGQGSPLHF.